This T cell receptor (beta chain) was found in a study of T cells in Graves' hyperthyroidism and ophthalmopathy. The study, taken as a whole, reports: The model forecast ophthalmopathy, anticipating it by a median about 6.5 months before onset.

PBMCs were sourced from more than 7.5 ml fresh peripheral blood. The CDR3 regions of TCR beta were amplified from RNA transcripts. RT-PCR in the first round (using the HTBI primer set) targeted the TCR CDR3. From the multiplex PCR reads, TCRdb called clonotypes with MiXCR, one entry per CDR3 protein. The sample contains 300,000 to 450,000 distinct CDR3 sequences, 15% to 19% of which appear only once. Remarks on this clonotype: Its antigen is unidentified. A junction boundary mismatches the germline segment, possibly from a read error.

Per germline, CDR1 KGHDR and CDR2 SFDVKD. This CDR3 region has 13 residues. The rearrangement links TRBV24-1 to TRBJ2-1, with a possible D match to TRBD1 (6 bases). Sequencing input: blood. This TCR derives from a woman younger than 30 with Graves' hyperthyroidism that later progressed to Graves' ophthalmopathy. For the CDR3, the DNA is TGTGCCACCAGGGATTTGCGACAGGTAGAGCAGTTCTTC. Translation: CATRDLRQVEQFF.